A single sample gave rise to the 3 T cell receptor beta chains below, sequenced in a study of T cell responses to AZD1222 COVID-19 vaccine. Here immunoSEQ multiplex PCR was the method, and the copy in TCRdb shows in-frame clones only, minus some. Found here are about 130,000 clones, roughly 90% of them singletons; the top ten hold about 1.9%. The source material was peripheral blood, sampled on day 0 of AZD1222 vaccination. The receptors shown here come from an adult in good health.

The chain recombines TRBV13 with TRBJ1-2; 7 positions match TRBD1. The CDR3 has 14 amino acids. CDR1 and CDR2 (germline): PRHDT, FYEKMQ (reference sequence). With V trimmed by 4 bases and J by 2 bases, 4 bases remained unmatched. CDR3 bases: TGTGCCAGCAGCTCCCGGGACAGAAACTATGGCTACACCTTC. This encodes CASSSRDRNYGYTF.

This chain joins TRBV3-1 (or the pseudogene TRBV3-2) and TRBJ1-1, with D possibly TRBD1 on 6 matching bases. Germline loops: CDR1 LGHDT, CDR2 YNNKEL (reference sequence). The CDR3 extends over 14 amino acids. V was clipped by 1 base and J by 6 bases, with 12 bases between them. The chain's CDR3 is CASSQVGGKAEAFF. The CDR3, as DNA: TGTGCCAGCAGCCAAGTTGGGGGCAAGGCTGAAGCTTTCTTT.

This clone appeared once. The chain has TRBV24-1 and TRBJ1-5; tentative D call: TRBD1 (6 bases). The CDR3 runs 14 residues. Germline-derived CDR1 and CDR2 are KGHDR and SFDVKD. The ends were cut back, 10 bases at V and 0 bases at J, with 12 bases in the middle. The CDR3 region has the DNA TGTGCCACTTCCGGGACACTTAGCAATCAGCCCCAGCATTTT. Protein sequence: CATSGTLSNQPQHF.